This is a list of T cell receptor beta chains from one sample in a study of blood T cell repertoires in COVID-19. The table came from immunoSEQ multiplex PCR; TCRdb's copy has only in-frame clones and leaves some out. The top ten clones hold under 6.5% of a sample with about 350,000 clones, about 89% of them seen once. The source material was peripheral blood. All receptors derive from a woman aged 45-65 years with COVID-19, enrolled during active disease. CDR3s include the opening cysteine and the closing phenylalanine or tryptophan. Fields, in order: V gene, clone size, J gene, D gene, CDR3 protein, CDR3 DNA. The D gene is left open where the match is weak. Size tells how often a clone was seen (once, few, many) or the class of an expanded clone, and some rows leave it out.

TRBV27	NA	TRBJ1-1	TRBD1	CASSLDRVFLNTEAFF	TGTGCCAGCAGTTTGGACAGGGTCTTCCTCAACACTGAAGCTTTCTTT
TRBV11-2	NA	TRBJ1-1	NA	CASSSPRERASLTAEAFF	TGTGCCAGCAGCTCGCCTAGGGAGCGGGCTTCCTTGACCGCTGAAGCTTTCTTT
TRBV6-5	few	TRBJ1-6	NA	CASSPWRNSPLHF	TGTGCCAGCAGCCCCTGGAGGAATTCACCCCTCCACTTT
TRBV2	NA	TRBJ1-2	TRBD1	CASSVFGTAQYTF	TGTGCCAGCAGTGTTTTTGGGACAGCCCAATACACCTTC
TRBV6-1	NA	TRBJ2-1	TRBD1	CASSGARTGANNEQFF	TGTGCCAGCAGTGGGGCTAGGACAGGGGCCAACAATGAGCAGTTCTTC
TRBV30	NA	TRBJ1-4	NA	CAWSDGGGKLFF	TGTGCCTGGAGTGATGGGGGGGGAAAACTGTTTTTT
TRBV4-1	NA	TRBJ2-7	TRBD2	CASSQGRGGTSGYEQYF	TGCGCCAGCAGCCAAGGACGAGGGGGGACTAGCGGATACGAGCAGTACTTC
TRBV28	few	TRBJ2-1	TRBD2	CASSSSGAGGQKEQFF	TGTGCCAGCAGTTCCTCGGGAGCGGGAGGTCAAAAAGAGCAGTTCTTC
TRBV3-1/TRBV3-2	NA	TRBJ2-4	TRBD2	CASSQNSGREGIQYF	TGTGCCAGCAGCCAAAACAGCGGGAGGGAGGGGATTCAGTACTTC
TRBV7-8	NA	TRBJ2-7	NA	CASSHVGYEQYF	TGTGCCAGCAGCCACGTCGGGTACGAGCAGTACTTC
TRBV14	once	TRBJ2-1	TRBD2	CASSQRLASLSEQFF	TGTGCCAGCAGCCAACGACTAGCGAGTCTCAGTGAGCAGTTCTTC